A selection of T cell receptor beta chains follows, all from one sample in a study of cytomegalovirus exposure and HLA in healthy donors. Method: immunoSEQ multiplex PCR; TCRdb's copy keeps in-frame clones and lacks some. The sample lists roughly 110,000 clones, 70% to 80% occurring once. The sequenced material came from PBMCs. Every receptor here comes from a man younger than 35 in good health and CMV-seronegative. Each CDR3 is given without its conserved first and last residue.

V gene,J gene,CDR3 protein
TRBV28,TRBJ1-2,ASSLRAGYGYT
TRBV29-1,TRBJ2-7,SVTPPPEQY
TRBV28,TRBJ2-1,ASSPPGSREGEQF
TRBV9,TRBJ2-3,ASSVGPNTDTQY
TRBV7-8,TRBJ1-4,ASSLFGSQAAGEKLF
TRBV19,TRBJ2-7,ASSPSRDRVHEQY
TRBV5-6,TRBJ2-1,ASSLSRANLRDEQF
TRBV7-2,TRBJ2-7,ASSPSGSSYEQY
TRBV12-5,TRBJ2-2,ASGLIAGGTGELF
TRBV19,TRBJ2-3,ASRQGVFEDTQY
TRBV18,TRBJ2-2,ASSPQRGNTGELF
TRBV10-3,TRBJ2-2,AISDGRYTGELF
TRBV19,TRBJ2-2,ASSFRGTGELF
TRBV7-2,TRBJ2-2,ASSSKNTGELF
TRBV9,TRBJ1-3,ASGTGGFGNTIY
TRBV7-3,TRBJ1-3,ASSPSGGAGNTIY
TRBV27,TRBJ2-7,ASSLRGHEQY
TRBV7-2,TRBJ2-7,ASTMTSGVVEQY
TRBV5-6,TRBJ2-7,ASSLGGRFYEQY
TRBV2,TRBJ1-3,ASGARNVNTIY
TRBV2,TRBJ2-1,ASKRDRTKEQF
TRBV11-2,TRBJ2-6,ASASSTGLSGANVLT
TRBV7-2,TRBJ1-1,ASSLGTGAF
TRBV7-5,TRBJ1-1,ARSFRNTEAF
TRBV18,TRBJ1-1,ASSRQGGTEAF
TRBV29-1,.,SVGEGLYEQY
TRBV5-1,TRBJ2-2,ASSLAGFGAGELF
TRBV6-6,TRBJ2-7,ASNLGHPPQY
TRBV13,TRBJ1-6,ASSLGQGNSPLH
TRBV4-3,TRBJ1-1,ASSRDRGRTEAF
TRBV18,TRBJ1-3,ASSLARSSGNTIY
TRBV15,TRBJ1-1,ATSPSGHNPEAF
TRBV5-4,.,ASSLQAHEQY
TRBV4-3,TRBJ2-5,ASSQEGRGETQY
TRBV10-2,TRBJ2-7,ASSDPGTLHSYEQY
TRBV19,TRBJ1-3,ASSIQGFGNTIY
TRBV13,TRBJ1-3,ASSLQVPSALGNTIY
TRBV21-1,TRBJ2-6,ASSKASGGPTTVVLT
TRBV5-1,TRBJ2-2,ASSFTGQNTGELF
TRBV19,TRBJ2-7,ASSTTGGLYEQY
TRBV10-3,TRBJ2-3,AISDRGSPTDTQY
TRBV27,TRBJ2-7,ASKPLDREPYEQY
TRBV29-1,TRBJ1-1,SVHESSGGASAF
TRBV5-5,TRBJ2-2,ASSGGSILTGELF
TRBV5-1,TRBJ2-5,ASSQLITLQETQY
TRBV5-4,TRBJ2-5,ASSPGTPQETQY
TRBV27,TRBJ2-5,ASRDYQETQY
TRBV5-4,TRBJ2-1,ASSFSGDIGF
TRBV2,TRBJ1-5,ASSEEQGSNQPQH
TRBV5-1,TRBJ1-3,ASSLGDSGNTIY
TRBV6-5,TRBJ2-2,ASTPGGARTGELF
TRBV7-9,TRBJ1-1,SSSLAAGLGNTEAF
TRBV6-6,TRBJ2-7,ASSLEHTYEQY
TRBV29-1,TRBJ2-1,SAEGGGRGPLNEQF
TRBV27,TRBJ1-6,ASSLNPVLNSPLH
TRBV10-2,TRBJ2-7,ASSVFQSYEQY
TRBV5-4,TRBJ2-7,ASRYAGVYEQY
TRBV7-6,TRBJ1-6,ASSFSNSPLH
TRBV7-8,TRBJ1-1,ASSLVGGNRMNTKAF